The 22 T cell receptor beta chains reported below all come from one sample, sequenced in a study of post-analysis software for immune sequencing data. Regarding the study as a whole: Among five TRBV segments more frequent in patients than controls were TRBV5-6, TRBV5-1 and TRBV20-1.

Unique-molecular-identifier-tagged TCR beta cDNA libraries were used. TCRdb reanalysed the PCR reads using MiXCR and keeps one entry per CDR3 protein. The sample has hundreds of thousands of distinct CDR3 sequences; approximately 53% are singletons. No antigen has been identified for these receptors. Source material: blood. Receptors originate from a girl aged 10 to 17 with multiple sclerosis.

V and J are TRBV29-1 and TRBJ2-7; unclear D gene. The CDR3 has 14 amino acids. Germline V lookup: CDR1 SQVTM, CDR2 ANQGSEA. V lost 4 bases, J lost 7 bases, and 20 bases lay in between. CDR3 DNA sequence: TGCAGCGTTGTCGGATGGGGAACGTACAATGAGCAGTACTTC. Its protein is CSVVGWGTYNEQYF.

This clonotype was observed a single time. A read error may account for a junction end that differs from germline. This sequence joins TRBV10-3 and TRBJ2-5; D is uncertain. The J call may be incorrect, as the DNA end agrees better with TRBJ2-7. Germline CDR1 and CDR2: ENHRY and SYGVKD. The CDR3 is 13 residues long. The CDR3 here is CATSESHSYEQYF. The CDR3 DNA is TGTGCCACCAGTGAGTCTCACTCATACGAGCAGTACTTC.

The rearrangement links TRBV12-3 or TRBV12-4 to TRBJ2-1, with a tentative D call TRBD2 (6 bases). Trimming removed 4 bases from V and 5 bases from J, with 15 bases in between. This CDR3 region has 15 residues. The CDR3 bases are TGTGCCAGCAGTTGGGACTTACTTTATGACAATGAGCAGTTCTTC. Its protein product is CASSWDLLYDNEQFF.

The rearrangement links TRBV20-1 to TRBJ2-7; the D call may be TRBD1 or TRBD2 (5 bases each). Germline V gene data show CDR1 as DFQATT and CDR2 as SNEGSKA (reference sequence). The CDR3 spans 14 residues. Trimming took 6 bases from V and 2 from J, leaving 17 bases between them. CDR3 sequence reads: CSASPGPTPYEQYF. The CDR3 DNA is TGCAGTGCATCACCGGGACCGACCCCCTACGAGCAGTACTTC.

The chain employs TRBV2 and TRBJ2-1; no clear D. Per the germline V gene, CDR1 is SNHLY and CDR2 is FYNNEI. CDR3 size: 15 residues. The V gene lost 3 bases and the J gene lost 4 bases, with 13 bases spanning the gap. The CDR3 region has the DNA TGTGCCAGCAGTGATTTGGCTAAACCTTACAATGAGCAGTTCTTC. Translation gives CASSDLAKPYNEQFF.

This chain links TRBV28 with TRBJ1-2; the match to TRBD1 covers 10 bases. V lost 8 bases and J lost 6; bases outside the gene matches: 6. This CDR3 contains 13 residues. CDR1 is MDHEN and CDR2 is SYDVKM in the germline V gene. CDR3 DNA sequence: TGTGCCAGCGGCGACAGGGGGCGGGATGGCTACACCTTC. As protein: CASGDRGRDGYTF.

The J gene is TRBJ2-6, the V gene TRBV6-6; TRBD2 matches 12 bases. This CDR3 has 17 residues. Germline loops: CDR1 MNHNY, CDR2 SVGAGI (reference sequence). The CDR3: CAVWVTSGSSGANVLTF. The CDR3 nucleotides are TGTGCGGTCTGGGTGACTAGCGGGAGCTCTGGGGCCAACGTCCTGACTTTC.

The genes are TRBV29-1 and TRBJ2-7; 10 nucleotides agree with TRBD1. The ends lost 6 bases at V and 0 bases at J; junction bases unmatched: 8. The CDR3 loop spans 15 amino acids. CDR1 is SQVTM, CDR2 ANQGSEA, per germline. The CDR3 protein is CSVRRDRGISYEQYF. The CDR3 DNA follows: TGCAGCGTCCGCCGGGACAGGGGAATCTCCTACGAGCAGTACTTC.

CDR3 nucleotide sequence: TGTGCCAGCAGCCCAAAGGGGCCAGATACGCAGTATTTT. This gives the protein CASSPKGPDTQYF. The chain carries TRBV7-9 and TRBJ2-3, with D possibly being TRBD1 (5 bases). Germline values: CDR1 SEHNR, CDR2 FQNEAQ (reference sequence). The V and J ends lost 5 bases and 4 bases respectively, with 10 bases between them. The CDR3 loop spans 13 amino acids.

The chain links TRBV5-1 to TRBJ1-1, with a possible D match to TRBD1 (5 bases). The CDR3 runs to 15 residues. CDR1 and CDR2 (germline): SGHRS, YFSETQ. The V end was cut by 4 bases, the J end by 5 bases, with 18 bases between. CDR3 sequence (DNA): TGCGCCAGCAGCCCGGGACTCCTCGAAAGGACTGAAGCTTTCTTT. It is translated as CASSPGLLERTEAFF. Variable domain in full (rest from reference TRBV5-1 and TRBJ1-1): KAGVTQTPRYLIKTRGQQVTLSCSPISGHRSVSWYQQTPGQGLQFLFEYFSETQRNKGNFPGRFSGRQFSNSRSEMNVSTLELGDSALYLCASSPGLLERTEAFFGQGTRLTVV.

This clonotype was found a few times. V gene TRBV29-1 combines with J gene TRBJ2-1, with D perhaps TRBD2 (5 bases). V lost 6 bases and J 3 bases, leaving 12 bases between the germline ends. This CDR3 is built from 13 residues. CDR1 is SQVTM, CDR2 ANQGSEA, per germline. CDR3 nucleotide sequence: TGCAGCGTGGACTCGTCCGGCTACAATGAGCAGTTCTTC. Protein product: CSVDSSGYNEQFF.

This rearrangement joins TRBV20-1 to TRBJ2-1; TRBD1 or TRBD2 may be the D gene (6 bases each). There are 14 residues in the CDR3. V was trimmed by 0 bases and J by 9 bases, leaving 15 bases between them. Germline loops: CDR1 DFQATT, CDR2 SNEGSKA (reference sequence). The CDR3 bases are TGCAGTGCTAGAGAGCCCCGGGGGCCCACTGAGCAGTTCTTC. Protein sequence: CSAREPRGPTEQFF.

The rearrangement uses TRBV30 and TRBJ1-6; TRBD1 is a possible D gene (5 bases). The CDR3 sequence is 11 residues long. Germline loops: CDR1 GTSNPN, CDR2 SVGIG (reference sequence). V lost 8 bases, J lost 14 bases, and 16 bases lay in between. The CDR3 coding sequence is TGTGCCCTCCCCCGGGGCGGCTCCCTCCACTTT. The encoded protein is CALPRGGSLHF.

This chain joins TRBV20-1 and TRBJ2-1; D possibly corresponds to TRBD2 (7 bases). Trimming took off 1 base at V and 9 bases at J, with 16 bases between the two ends. From germline, CDR1 is DFQATT and CDR2 SNEGSKA (reference sequence). The CDR3 contains 14 residues. The CDR3 nucleotides read TGCAGTGCTAGAGTCTGGGGGGGAGGGGGTGAGCAGTTCTTC. It encodes CSARVWGGGGEQFF.

This sequence joins TRBV6-5 and TRBJ2-1; the match to TRBD2 covers 10 bases. Germline CDR1 and CDR2: MNHEY and SVGAGI. J lost 5 bases, V lost 0 bases, and 10 bases had no gene match. The CDR3 totals 18 residues. CDR3 DNA: TGTGCCAGCAGTTACTCGATTCCTCAGGGACTAGCGAACAATGAGCAGTTCTTC. This translates into CASSYSIPQGLANNEQFF.

The V call is TRBV30, the J call TRBJ2-1; 7 nucleotides match TRBD2. With V trimmed by 5 bases and J by 4 bases, 8 bases remained unmatched. This CDR3 is built from 14 residues. Germline CDR1 GTSNPN, CDR2 SVGIG (reference sequence). The CDR3 loop is CAWFGAGRYNEQFF. The CDR3 bases are TGTGCCTGGTTCGGAGCGGGACGATACAATGAGCAGTTCTTC.

The chain carries TRBV6-4 and TRBJ2-1, with 14 positions matching TRBD2. The CDR3 sequence is 15 residues long. After removal of 4 bases from V and 9 bases from J, the junction contained 5 bases not matched to a gene. Germline assignment: CDR1 MRHNA and CDR2 SNTAGT. For the CDR3, the DNA is TGTGCCAGCAGTGTGACTAGCGGGAGGGCCATTGAGCAGTTCTTC. It specifies CASSVTSGRAIEQFF.

The genes are TRBV6-6 and TRBJ1-1; D might be TRBD1 (6 bases). The V end lost 5 bases, the J end lost 1 base, and 14 bases lay between the germline ends. The CDR3 covers 15 residues. Germline assignment: CDR1 MNHNY and CDR2 SVGAGI (reference sequence). The CDR3 spells CASSPPRDKNTEAFF. The CDR3 region has the DNA TGTGCCAGCAGTCCGCCTCGGGACAAGAACACTGAAGCTTTCTTT.

This chain joins TRBV10-1 and TRBJ2-1; D gene unclear. With 0 bases removed from V and 9 bases from J, the gap between germline ends came to 9 bases. The V gene's germline CDR1 is WNHNN and CDR2 SYGVQD (reference sequence). The length of the CDR3 is 13 residues. The CDR3 sequence is CASSESIQLEQFF. The CDR3 DNA is TGCGCCAGCAGTGAGTCGATACAGCTTGAGCAGTTCTTC.

The CDR3 DNA follows: TGTGCCAGCAGGGACAACGCAGGTGGGAGGACCCAGTACTTC. It specifies CASRDNAGGRTQYF. This chain connects TRBV21-1 to TRBJ2-7; the table's TRBD2 call for D was not verified on the DNA. The J call may be in error: the DNA end matches TRBJ2-5 better. TRBV21-1 is labeled a pseudogene. CDR3 length: 14 residues.

V and J are TRBV5-1 and TRBJ2-3; possible D gene TRBD1, 6 bases. V was pared by 7 bases and J by 4 bases, with 16 bases between. CDR3 length: 14 amino acids. Per germline, CDR1 SGHRS and CDR2 YFSETQ. The CDR3 DNA is TGCGCCAGCCATCGCGGCAGGACAGCAGATACGCAGTATTTT. Its translation is CASHRGRTADTQYF. The full variable domain, rest sourced from reference TRBV5-1 and TRBJ2-3, is KAGVTQTPRYLIKTRGQQVTLSCSPISGHRSVSWYQQTPGQGLQFLFEYFSETQRNKGNFPGRFSGRQFSNSRSEMNVSTLELGDSALYLCASHRGRTADTQYFGPGTRLTVL.

J is TRBJ2-2 and V is TRBV6-1; 9 bases line up with TRBD2. Germline V lookup: CDR1 MNHNS, CDR2 SASEGT. J lost 3 bases, V lost 8 bases, and 10 bases had no gene match. This CDR3 is 16 amino acids long. The DNA for the CDR3 is TGTGCCAGCCGACCCAGCGGGAGGTTATACACCGGGGAGCTGTTTTTT. As protein: CASRPSGRLYTGELFF.